This T cell receptor beta chain was sequenced during a study of memory CD4+ T cells and cytomegalovirus serostatus. Original data processing: Out-of-frame sequences were removed, leaving 2 million to 2.5 million distinct TCRbeta sequences. Repertoires were generated with immunoSEQ multiplex PCR, while TCRdb's copy carries only in-frame clones and drops some. That table supplies the V and J calls and clone size; D and trimming were determined from the DNA. Among about 73,000 clones listed, 60% to 80% were seen once. In regard to this clone: The antigen is undetermined.

General study points: A US-trained random forest predicted CMV serostatus with median AUC roughly 0.91. Each of 60 to 80 CMV-associated TCRbeta sequences occurred in one to five individuals.

CDR3 size: 16 residues. Trimming stripped 2 bases from V and 6 bases from J, with 22 bases between. Germline V gives CDR1 GTSNPN, CDR2 SVGIG (reference sequence). The sort gate was single viable CD3+CD4+CD8-CD45RO+ cells for memory CD4+ T cells. Donors' CMV status reflects serum IgG against pp150, pp28, p38, p52. The sequenced sample was memory CD4+ T cells from blood. The TCR comes from an adult in good health and CMV-seropositive. The chain uses TRBV30 and TRBJ1-1; D not certain. CDR3 residues: CAWSPNPLRTEAEAFF. The CDR3, as DNA: TGTGCCTGGAGTCCCAATCCCCTCAGGACGGAGGCTGAAGCTTTCTTT. The full variable domain, with the rest looked up from reference TRBV30 and TRBJ1-1, is SQTIHQWPATLVQPVGSPLSLECTVEGTSNPNLYWYRQAAGRGLQLLFYSVGIGQISSEVPQNLSASRPQDRQFILSSKKLLLSDSGFYLCAWSPNPLRTEAEAFFGQGTRLTVV.